This entry concerns a single T cell receptor beta chain. Antigen: not known. One base away lies a much larger clone, so this may be a sequencing read error. As the CDR3 is not closed by the conserved phenylalanine or tryptophan, this likely results from a read error. Deletions cut 4 bases from V and 6 bases from J, with 12 bases between. Germline CDR1 reads SQVTM; CDR2 reads ANQGSEA. This CDR3 is 12 amino acids long. This entry comes from a study of shared clonotypes between healthy human individuals. Across several immunoSEQ plates, the genomic DNA of each subset was split evenly. Clones were read by immunoSEQ multiplex PCR, and TCRdb kept only the in-frame ones, dropping some. The data hold millions of clones, with 85% to 95% observed a single time. General study results and limits: The naive CD4 repertoires of several donors were compared, and 5% to 6.5% of clonotypes were shared.

The chain recombines TRBV29-1 with TRBJ1-1, with D uncertain. This receptor was taken from a man aged 18 to 29 in good health. Input material: naive CD4+ T cells sorted from blood. Subset reported: CD45RA+ positively selected. The CDR3 DNA is TGCAGCGTTGTCCCAGAGTTCGCTGAAGCTTTCCTT. This encodes CSVVPEFAEAFL.